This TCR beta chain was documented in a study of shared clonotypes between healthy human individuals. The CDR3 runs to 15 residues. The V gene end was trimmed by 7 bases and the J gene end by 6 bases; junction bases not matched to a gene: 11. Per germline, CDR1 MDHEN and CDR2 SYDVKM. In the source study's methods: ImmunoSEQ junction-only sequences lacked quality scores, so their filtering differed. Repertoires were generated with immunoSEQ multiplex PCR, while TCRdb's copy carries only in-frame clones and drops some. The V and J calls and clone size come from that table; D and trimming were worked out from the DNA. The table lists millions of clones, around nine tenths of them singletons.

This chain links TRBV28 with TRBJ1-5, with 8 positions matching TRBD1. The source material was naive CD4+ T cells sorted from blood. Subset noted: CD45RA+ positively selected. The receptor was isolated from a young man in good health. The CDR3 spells CASTIQGARGQPQHF. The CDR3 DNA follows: TGTGCCAGCACCATCCAGGGGGCGCGGGGTCAGCCCCAGCATTTT. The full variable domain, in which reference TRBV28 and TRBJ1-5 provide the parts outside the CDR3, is DVKVTQSSRYLVKRTGEKVFLECVQDMDHENMFWYRQDPGLGLRLIYFSYDVKMKEKGDIPEGYSVSREKKERFSLILESASTNQTSMYLCASTIQGARGQPQHFGDGTRLSIL.